Listed below are T cell receptor beta chains from one sample, sequenced in a study of OX40 agonist ivuxolimab in advanced cancers. The protocol was immunoSEQ multiplex PCR, while the TCRdb copy is restricted to in-frame clones and leaves out a portion. This table holds tens of thousands of clones, approximately 88% found once. Sequenced material: CD4+ or CD8+ T cells sorted from blood, taken in a trial of the OX40 agonist ivuxolimab. All receptors derive from an adult with an advanced solid tumor such as melanoma, head and neck, liver or kidney cancer. The CDR3 runs from the conserved cysteine through the conserved F or W. A D gene is named only where the DNA matches it firmly. Expanded clones get a size class; other rows say once, few or many, or leave the size out.

j_gene | d_gene | abundance | v_gene | CDR3nt | CDR3aa
TRBJ1-2 | NA | NA | TRBV1 | TGCACCAGCAGCCAAAATTGCCCGAGGGCTAACTATGGCTACACCTTC | CTSSQNCPRANYGYTF
TRBJ2-7 | TRBD1 | NA | TRBV9 | TGTGCCAGCAGCGGCCGGGACAGCTCCTACGAGCAGTACTTC | CASSGRDSSYEQYF
TRBJ1-1 | NA | few | TRBV30 | TGTGCCTGGACGGTAGGCACTGAAGCTTTCTTT | CAWTVGTEAFF
TRBJ1-1 | NA | few | TRBV19 | TGTGCCAGTAGTATTTATTCCACCCTGAACACTGAAGCTTTCTTT | CASSIYSTLNTEAFF
TRBJ2-7 | NA | NA | TRBV14 | TGTGCCAGCAGCCTGGGGGGGCGGGGGAGCGAGCAGTACTTC | CASSLGGRGSEQYF
TRBJ2-3 | NA | NA | TRBV11-2 | TGTGCCAGCAGCTTGGCCCCCACAGATACGCAGTATTTT | CASSLAPTDTQYF
TRBJ1-2 | NA | NA | TRBV19 | TGTGCCAGTAGTCCAGGTTTGAACTATGGCTACACCTTC | CASSPGLNYGYTF
TRBJ1-2 | NA | NA | TRBV4-3 | TGCGCCAGCAGCCAAGCCTCCGGGACACTTTATGGCTACACCTTC | CASSQASGTLYGYTF
TRBJ2-3 | TRBD1 | NA | TRBV2 | TGTGCCAGCAGGGACAGGGTGGGGACAGATACGCAGTATTTT | CASRDRVGTDTQYF
TRBJ2-1 | NA | NA | TRBV6-5 | TGTGCCAGCAGTTATGGAATGGGGCATGAGCAGTTCTTC | CASSYGMGHEQFF
TRBJ1-2 | NA | NA | TRBV30 | TGTGCCTGGAGTGTACCGGGCAGGCACGTCTATGGCTACACCTTC | CAWSVPGRHVYGYTF
TRBJ1-1 | NA | NA | TRBV2 | TGTGCCAGCAGTGAGGGAACGACTGAAGCTTTCTTT | CASSEGTTEAFF
TRBJ1-2 | NA | NA | TRBV7-6 | TGTGCCAGCAGCTTACTTGGCAGGGATGGCTACACCTTC | CASSLLGRDGYTF
TRBJ1-1 | NA | NA | TRBV20-1 | TGCAGTGCTAAGGATGGAGCTGAAGCTTTCTTT | CSAKDGAEAFF
TRBJ2-7 | TRBD1 | once | TRBV19 | TGTGCCAGTAGAGTCGGACAGGGCCCCTACGAGCAGTACTTC | CASRVGQGPYEQYF
TRBJ2-7 | NA | few | TRBV6-5 | TGTGCCAGCATGAAGGGTACAGGACGCTACGAGCAGTACTTC | CASMKGTGRYEQYF
TRBJ1-2 | NA | NA | TRBV7-9 | TGTGCCAGCAGCCGGACCACCGCGGATGGCTACACCTTC | CASSRTTADGYTF